This T cell receptor beta chain is drawn from a study of naive and memory T cell subsets. Study results and limitations: A few larger clonotypes appeared in naive repertoires, especially CD8, possibly memory cells re-expressing CD45RA.

This clonotype has more than one count but fewer than ten. The antigen is unknown. This CDR3 has 15 residues. Germline V gene sequence: CDR1 SGDLS, CDR2 YYNGEE. Trimming at V came to 3 bases and at J to 5 bases, leaving 7 bases not matched to a gene. Separate alpha and beta amplification began at the second PCR step. CD8 T cells were positively selected from what remained after CD4 positive selection. Cells stained for CD3, CD4, CD8, CD45RA, CD27 and viability were sorted into four CD45RA/CD27 subsets. The beta constant-region primer was an equimolar mix of two oligonucleotides covering TRBC1 and TRBC2. Ligated cDNA was amplified by four rounds of PCR with nested alpha and beta constant-region primers and SP2. A 12-nucleotide UMI and the SP2 primer were added to the cDNA 3' end by oligonucleotide ligation. TCRdb fed the UMI-ligation and nested PCR reads into MiXCR, producing one record per CDR3 protein. The table has 130,000 to 150,000 distinct CDR3 sequences, about 23% seen once.

Source material: naive CD4+ T cells from blood. This sequence joins TRBV9 and TRBJ1-5; 8 nucleotides align to TRBD1. The origin of this receptor is a human donor in good health. CDR3 in DNA: TGTGCCAGCAGCGCGGAGGACAGGGAAGATCAGCCCCAGCATTTT. Amino acid sequence: CASSAEDREDQPQHF.